This TCR beta chain stems from a study of OX40 agonist ivuxolimab in advanced cancers. On the study more broadly: Of the patients, three showed partial responses, one with hepatocellular carcinoma and two with cutaneous melanoma. The study, taken as a whole, reports: Antigens targeted by the expanded peripheral T cells were not determined. Individuals who were partial responders at 0.1-3.0 mg/kg had clonal expansion that ranked among the lowest.

The CDR3 is 12 residues long. The germline V gene has CDR1 SGHDN and CDR2 FVKESK. The protocol was immunoSEQ multiplex PCR, while the TCRdb copy is restricted to in-frame clones and leaves out a portion. The repertoire holds about 69,000 clones, with about four fifths as singletons. As to this clone: Its cognate antigen is unknown.

The gene calls are TRBV14 and TRBJ2-1; 12 nucleotides align to TRBD2. The sample consisted of CD4+ or CD8+ T cells sorted from blood, taken in a trial of the OX40 agonist ivuxolimab. The receptor was isolated from an adult with an advanced solid tumor such as melanoma, head and neck, liver or kidney cancer. CDR3 in amino acids: CSSGRDYNEQFF. The CDR3 region has the DNA TGTTCTAGCGGGAGGGACTACAATGAGCAGTTCTTC.